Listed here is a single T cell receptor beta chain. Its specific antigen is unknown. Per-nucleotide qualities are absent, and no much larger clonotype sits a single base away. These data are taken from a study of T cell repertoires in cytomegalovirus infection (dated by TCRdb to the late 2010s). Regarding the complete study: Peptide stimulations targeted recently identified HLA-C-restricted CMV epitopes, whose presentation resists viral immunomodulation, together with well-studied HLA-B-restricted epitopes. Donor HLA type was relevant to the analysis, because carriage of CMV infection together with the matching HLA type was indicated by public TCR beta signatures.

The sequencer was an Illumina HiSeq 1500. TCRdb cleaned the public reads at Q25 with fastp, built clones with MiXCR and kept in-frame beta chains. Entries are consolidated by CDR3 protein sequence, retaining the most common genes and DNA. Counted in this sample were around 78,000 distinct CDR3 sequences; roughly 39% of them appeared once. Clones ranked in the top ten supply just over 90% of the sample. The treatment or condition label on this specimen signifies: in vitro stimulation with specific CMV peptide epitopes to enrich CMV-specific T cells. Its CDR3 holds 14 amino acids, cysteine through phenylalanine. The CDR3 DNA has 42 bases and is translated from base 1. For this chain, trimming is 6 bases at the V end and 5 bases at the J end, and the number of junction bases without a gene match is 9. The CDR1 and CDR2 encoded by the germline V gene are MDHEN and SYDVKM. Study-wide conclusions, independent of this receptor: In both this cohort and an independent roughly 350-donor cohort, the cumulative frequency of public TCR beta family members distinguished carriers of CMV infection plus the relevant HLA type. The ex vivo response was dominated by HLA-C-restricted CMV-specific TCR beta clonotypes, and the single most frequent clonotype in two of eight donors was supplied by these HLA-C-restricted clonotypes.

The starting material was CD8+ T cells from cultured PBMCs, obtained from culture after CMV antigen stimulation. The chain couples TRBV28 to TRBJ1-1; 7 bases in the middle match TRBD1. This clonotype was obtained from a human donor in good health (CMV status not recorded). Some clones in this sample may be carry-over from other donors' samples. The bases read TGTGCCAGCAGCCCAACAGGGGTGCAAACTGAAGCTTTCTTT. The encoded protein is CASSPTGVQTEAFF. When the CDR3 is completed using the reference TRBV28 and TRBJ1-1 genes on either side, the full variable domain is DVKVTQSSRYLVKRTGEKVFLECVQDMDHENMFWYRQDPGLGLRLIYFSYDVKMKEKGDIPEGYSVSREKKERFSLILESASTNQTSMYLCASSPTGVQTEAFFGQGTRLTVV.